This entry is about one T cell receptor (beta chain). What it binds is unknown. This sample is drawn from a study of blood T cell dynamics during melanoma immunotherapy. Background on the study: Patients with metastatic melanoma got pembrolizumab or nivolumab-ipilimumab as first-line care. Points from the study as a whole: PBMC repertoires of eventual disease-control patients split at W3 into clonality or diversity gains.

The time point was: week 3, after first cycle of checkpoint inhibitor. The ends were cut back, 0 bases at V and 3 bases at J, with 15 bases in the middle. This CDR3 comprises 17 residues. Germline V gene sequence: CDR1 SGHVS, CDR2 FNYEAQ. The table came from immunoSEQ multiplex PCR; TCRdb's copy has only in-frame clones and leaves some out. The repertoire holds about 16,000 clones, with roughly 87% as singletons. This sequence originates from a human donor with melanoma. The input for sequencing was blood, taken from a patient treated with checkpoint blockade. The rearrangement joins TRBV7-6 to TRBJ2-1; a possible D gene is TRBD2 (6 bases). The CDR3 DNA sequence: TGTGCCAGCAGCTTAGCTAGCGGAGGCCCCAACTACAATGAGCAGTTCTTC. Protein: CASSLASGGPNYNEQFF.